The rows below give T cell receptor beta chains drawn from one sample of a study of T cells in Graves' hyperthyroidism and ophthalmopathy. TCRdb redid the calling of the multiplex PCR reads with MiXCR, one entry per CDR3 protein. Seen here are 250,000 to 350,000 distinct CDR3 sequences, around 16% observed once, and the top ten hold around 34%. The sample taken for sequencing was blood. The receptors originated from a man aged 25-45 years with Graves' hyperthyroidism. Both conserved end residues are trimmed from each CDR3.

>TRBV7-2|TRBJ1-1
ASSLGQGRSAF
>TRBV12-3/TRBV12-4|TRBJ2-7
ASSLRPNYEQY
>TRBV20-1|TRBJ2-1
SARGERGYNEQF
>TRBV12-3/TRBV12-4|TRBJ1-1
ASSLAGRGETEAF
>TRBV12-3/TRBV12-4|TRBJ2-7
ASSSRTSGRGSYEQY
>TRBV10-3|TRBJ2-2
AIRKRLAAQVDTGELF
>TRBV5-1|TRBJ1-2
ASSETGSGYGYT
>TRBV12-3/TRBV12-4|TRBJ1-5
ASSFGTGAGGQPQH
>TRBV6-1|TRBJ1-1
ASLPKGGPWGTEAF
>TRBV2|TRBJ1-1
ASIRVLNTEAF
>TRBV24-1|TRBJ2-2
ATRGEGNTGELF